A single sample is the source of the 11 T cell receptor beta chains below, sequenced in a study of blood T cell repertoires in COVID-19 (dated by TCRdb to 2019 to 2021). Library construction relied on the immunoSEQ multiplex PCR assay. Held by TCRdb, this immuneACCESS table contains in-frame sequences only and omits some clones. Under half of the omission traces to an unresolved V gene where checked; the cause of the rest is unknown. This sample is represented by roughly 200,000 clones; around 84% of them were singletons. 3% to 3.5% of the sample comes from the top ten. What was sequenced was PBMCs or T cells enriched from blood (not recorded which). All receptors come from a young woman who had been exposed to COVID-19.

In this sample, this clone turned up once. Other DNA sequences in the same sample also yield this CDR3. The CDR3, as DNA: TGTGCCAGCAGCGTAACAGGGGTGAACACTGAAGCTTTCTTT. Its protein is CASSVTGVNTEAFF. This sequence joins TRBV9 and TRBJ1-1; 7 bases line up with TRBD1. This CDR3 region has 14 residues. CDR1 is SGDLS and CDR2 is YYNGEE in the germline V gene. V dropped 1 base and J dropped 0; count of bases not matched to a gene: 0.

This chain uses TRBV25-1 with TRBJ1-1; a weak D match, TRBD1 (5 bases). From germline, CDR1 is MGHDK and CDR2 SYGVNS. This CDR3 region has 15 residues. Between the trimmed V and J ends, which lost 2 bases and 4 bases, there was a span of 14 bases. The CDR3 region is CASSEGLGGITEAFF. In DNA form, the CDR3 reads TGTGCCAGCAGTGAAGGTCTGGGGGGGATCACTGAAGCTTTCTTT.

The gene calls are TRBV28 and TRBJ1-3; 8 bases are a match to TRBD1. The germline CDR1 and CDR2 sequences are MDHEN and SYDVKM. The CDR3 extends over 15 amino acids. Trimming took 3 bases from V and 4 from J; bases not matched to a gene: 5. The chain's CDR3 is CASSFRTGIGNTIYF. The CDR3 coding sequence is TGTGCCAGCAGTTTTCGGACAGGGATCGGAAACACCATATATTTT.

The rearrangement links TRBV11-2 to TRBJ2-4; 7 bases align to TRBD2. V was clipped by 5 bases and J by 0 bases; unmatched bases: 10. CDR3 length: 17 amino acids. From germline, CDR1 is SGHAT and CDR2 FQNNGV. The CDR3 is CASSLGEGPGAKNIQYF. CDR3 nucleotides: TGTGCCAGCAGCCTCGGGGAGGGGCCGGGAGCCAAAAACATTCAGTACTTC.

This clone came up once. The V call is TRBV6-1, the J call TRBJ1-2; no clear D gene. This CDR3 is built from 14 residues. Trimming left V 6 bases short and J 0 bases short, with 11 bases between. Germline V gene data show CDR1 as MNHNS and CDR2 as SASEGT. CDR3 protein: CASRSSGTNYGYTF. The CDR3 coding sequence is TGTGCCAGCAGGAGCAGCGGGACTAACTATGGCTACACCTTC.

The CDR3 DNA sequence: TGTGCCAGTAGCTCCGGGACAGGGTACGCCTACGAGCAGTACTTC. Protein product: CASSSGTGYAYEQYF. The chain is built from TRBV19 and TRBJ2-7; 9 positions match TRBD1. The ends lost 6 bases at V and 2 bases at J; junction bases unmatched: 8. Germline V gene data show CDR1 as LNHDA and CDR2 as SQIVND (reference sequence). This CDR3 contains 15 residues.

The rearrangement joins TRBV12-3 or TRBV12-4 to TRBJ1-5; 9 bases agree with TRBD1. V was pared by 6 bases and J by 4 bases, with 1 base of the junction left unmatched. This CDR3 is 13 amino acids long. DNA of the CDR3: TGTGCCAGCAGAGGGACAGGGAATCAGCCCCAGCATTTT. This sequence encodes CASRGTGNQPQHF.

V gene TRBV19 combines with J gene TRBJ2-7; 7 bases line up with TRBD1. This CDR3 has 14 residues. Losses at the gene ends were 4 bases for V and 3 bases for J; bases not matched to a gene: 6. Germline-derived CDR1 and CDR2 are LNHDA and SQIVND (reference sequence). The CDR3: CASSNHGTDYEQYF. CDR3 bases: TGTGCCAGTAGTAATCACGGGACAGACTACGAGCAGTACTTC.

V usage is TRBV19 and J usage is TRBJ1-1; TRBD1 matches at 7 bases. In germline, CDR1 is LNHDA, CDR2 SQIVND (reference sequence). V shed 5 bases, J shed 1 base, and the junction held 7 bases outside the gene matches. This CDR3 region has 15 residues. This CDR3 reads CASSLRGLGNTEAFF. CDR3 in DNA: TGTGCCAGTAGTTTAAGGGGGCTCGGGAACACTGAAGCTTTCTTT.

This clone was seen more than once but under ten times. In nucleotides, the CDR3 is TGTGCCACCAGTGCCATGGGAGGTACCGGGGAGCTGTTTTTT. This gives the protein CATSAMGGTGELFF. V gene TRBV24-1 combines with J gene TRBJ2-2; D is possibly TRBD2 (6 bases). V was trimmed by 5 bases and J by 5 bases, leaving 11 bases between them. The germline gives CDR1 KGHDR, CDR2 SFDVKD. The CDR3 is 14 amino acids.

J is TRBJ1-5 and V is TRBV12-5; D might be TRBD1 (5 bases). The CDR3 loop spans 15 amino acids. From germline, CDR1 is LGHNT and CDR2 FRNRAP. V lost 5 bases and J lost 4, with 15 bases in between. This CDR3 is CASGPPGGTNQPQHF. CDR3 nucleotides: TGTGCTAGTGGTCCACCCGGGGGAACAAATCAGCCCCAGCATTTT.